Sequencing of this TCR beta chain was carried out in a study of CD8+ T cells in alopecia areata. General study findings and limits: The study found higher clonality in lesional than normal scalp, especially in alopecia totalis/universalis.

V was clipped by 2 bases and J by 1 base; unmatched bases: 4. In germline, CDR1 is SGHDN, CDR2 FVKESK. This CDR3 has 15 amino acids. In regard to this clone: Its antigen is currently unknown.

Once RNA had been extracted, it was reverse transcribed into cDNA to act as the sequencing template. Some clones are missing from TCRdb's copy, which holds only in-frame ones; the method was immunoSEQ multiplex PCR. The data hold 130,000 to 150,000 clones, with about two thirds observed a single time. The sample comprised CD8+ T cells sorted from blood. The genes are TRBV14 and TRBJ2-7; TRBD2 matches at 8 bases. The origin of this receptor is a human donor in good health. CDR3 region: CASSQTGTSSYEQYF. The CDR3 bases are TGTGCCAGCAGCCAAACCGGGACTAGTTCCTACGAGCAGTACTTC. The variable domain in full, completed from reference TRBV14 and TRBJ2-7, reads EAGVTQFPSHSVIEKGQTVTLRCDPISGHDNLYWYRRVMGKEIKFLLHFVKESKQDESGMPNNRFLAERTGGTYSTLKVQPAELEDSGVYFCASSQTGTSSYEQYFGPGTRLTVT.